A selection of T cell receptor beta chains follows, all from one sample in a study of blood T cell repertoires in COVID-19. The table came from immunoSEQ multiplex PCR; TCRdb's copy has only in-frame clones and leaves some out. Of roughly 190,000 clones in the sample, 88% are singletons; the top ten hold about 6.3%. What was sequenced was peripheral blood. The origin of the receptors is a man aged 35 to 55 with active or convalescent COVID-19. The CDR3 runs from the conserved cysteine through the conserved F or W. Each record gives: D gene, clone size, J gene, V gene, CDR3 length, CDR3 DNA, CDR3 protein. The D gene is left open where the match is weak. Not every row has a clone size; where given, it reads once, few, many or a size class.

d_call: TRBD1
clone_size: NA
j_call: TRBJ1-2
v_call: TRBV19
cdr3_length: 16
cdr3_nt: TGTGCCAGTAGTATACGTCCCGGGACAGAAAACTATGGCTACACCTTC
cdr3_aa: CASSIRPGTENYGYTF

d_call: NA
clone_size: NA
j_call: TRBJ2-7
v_call: TRBV19
cdr3_length: 13
cdr3_nt: TGTGCCAGTAGTATTCAGCAGGACTACGAGCAGTACTTC
cdr3_aa: CASSIQQDYEQYF

d_call: NA
clone_size: NA
j_call: TRBJ1-1
v_call: TRBV6-1
cdr3_length: 16
cdr3_nt: TGTGCCAGCAGTGAAGAACCACCAGGTTTTGGGACTGAAGCTTTCTTT
cdr3_aa: CASSEEPPGFGTEAFF

d_call: NA
clone_size: NA
j_call: TRBJ2-6
v_call: TRBV28
cdr3_length: 16
cdr3_nt: TGTGCCAGCAGTTTGTACAGGGTGAGCGGGGCCAACGTCCTGACTTTC
cdr3_aa: CASSLYRVSGANVLTF

d_call: TRBD1
clone_size: few
j_call: TRBJ1-6
v_call: TRBV29-1
cdr3_length: 13
cdr3_nt: TGCAGCGTAAACACAGGGGTTGGTTCACCCCTCCACTTT
cdr3_aa: CSVNTGVGSPLHF

d_call: NA
clone_size: NA
j_call: TRBJ1-2
v_call: TRBV24-1
cdr3_length: 12
cdr3_nt: TGTGCCACCAGTGATCGGCGGGCTGGCTACACCTTC
cdr3_aa: CATSDRRAGYTF

d_call: TRBD1
clone_size: NA
j_call: TRBJ1-2
v_call: TRBV7-9
cdr3_length: 13
cdr3_nt: TGTGCCAGCAGCCCTGACAGGGTTGGAGGCTACACCTTC
cdr3_aa: CASSPDRVGGYTF

d_call: TRBD2
clone_size: NA
j_call: TRBJ2-7
v_call: TRBV27
cdr3_length: 14
cdr3_nt: TGTGCCAGCAGTTTTGTTCGGGAGGCCTACGAGCAGTACTTC
cdr3_aa: CASSFVREAYEQYF

d_call: NA
clone_size: NA
j_call: TRBJ1-2
v_call: TRBV29-1
cdr3_length: 14
cdr3_nt: TGCAGCGTTGATCAGGGATTTAATAACTATGGCTACACCTTC
cdr3_aa: CSVDQGFNNYGYTF

d_call: NA
clone_size: NA
j_call: TRBJ2-7
v_call: TRBV19
cdr3_length: 14
cdr3_nt: TGTGCCAGTAGTAAGACAGCCGGGAGCCACGAGCAGTACTTC
cdr3_aa: CASSKTAGSHEQYF

d_call: NA
clone_size: NA
j_call: TRBJ1-3
v_call: TRBV19
cdr3_length: 16
cdr3_nt: TGTGCCAGTAGTAACCCGCAGGGTATCTCTGGAAACACCATATATTTT
cdr3_aa: CASSNPQGISGNTIYF

d_call: NA
clone_size: NA
j_call: TRBJ2-1
v_call: TRBV11-1
cdr3_length: 13
cdr3_nt: TGTGCCAGCAGCTTAGGGGTTGACAGGGAGCAGTTCTTC
cdr3_aa: CASSLGVDREQFF

d_call: TRBD1
clone_size: NA
j_call: TRBJ2-3
v_call: TRBV24-1
cdr3_length: 15
cdr3_nt: TGTGCCACCAGTGACCCGGGACAGGGCGCAGATACGCAGTATTTT
cdr3_aa: CATSDPGQGADTQYF

d_call: NA
clone_size: NA
j_call: TRBJ2-2
v_call: TRBV2
cdr3_length: 13
cdr3_nt: TGTGCCAGCAGCGGACACAGGGCCGGGGAGCTGTTTTTT
cdr3_aa: CASSGHRAGELFF

d_call: NA
clone_size: NA
j_call: TRBJ1-1
v_call: TRBV6-2/TRBV6-3
cdr3_length: 13
cdr3_nt: TGTGCCAGCAGTTCAGACAAGAACACTGAAGCTTTCTTT
cdr3_aa: CASSSDKNTEAFF